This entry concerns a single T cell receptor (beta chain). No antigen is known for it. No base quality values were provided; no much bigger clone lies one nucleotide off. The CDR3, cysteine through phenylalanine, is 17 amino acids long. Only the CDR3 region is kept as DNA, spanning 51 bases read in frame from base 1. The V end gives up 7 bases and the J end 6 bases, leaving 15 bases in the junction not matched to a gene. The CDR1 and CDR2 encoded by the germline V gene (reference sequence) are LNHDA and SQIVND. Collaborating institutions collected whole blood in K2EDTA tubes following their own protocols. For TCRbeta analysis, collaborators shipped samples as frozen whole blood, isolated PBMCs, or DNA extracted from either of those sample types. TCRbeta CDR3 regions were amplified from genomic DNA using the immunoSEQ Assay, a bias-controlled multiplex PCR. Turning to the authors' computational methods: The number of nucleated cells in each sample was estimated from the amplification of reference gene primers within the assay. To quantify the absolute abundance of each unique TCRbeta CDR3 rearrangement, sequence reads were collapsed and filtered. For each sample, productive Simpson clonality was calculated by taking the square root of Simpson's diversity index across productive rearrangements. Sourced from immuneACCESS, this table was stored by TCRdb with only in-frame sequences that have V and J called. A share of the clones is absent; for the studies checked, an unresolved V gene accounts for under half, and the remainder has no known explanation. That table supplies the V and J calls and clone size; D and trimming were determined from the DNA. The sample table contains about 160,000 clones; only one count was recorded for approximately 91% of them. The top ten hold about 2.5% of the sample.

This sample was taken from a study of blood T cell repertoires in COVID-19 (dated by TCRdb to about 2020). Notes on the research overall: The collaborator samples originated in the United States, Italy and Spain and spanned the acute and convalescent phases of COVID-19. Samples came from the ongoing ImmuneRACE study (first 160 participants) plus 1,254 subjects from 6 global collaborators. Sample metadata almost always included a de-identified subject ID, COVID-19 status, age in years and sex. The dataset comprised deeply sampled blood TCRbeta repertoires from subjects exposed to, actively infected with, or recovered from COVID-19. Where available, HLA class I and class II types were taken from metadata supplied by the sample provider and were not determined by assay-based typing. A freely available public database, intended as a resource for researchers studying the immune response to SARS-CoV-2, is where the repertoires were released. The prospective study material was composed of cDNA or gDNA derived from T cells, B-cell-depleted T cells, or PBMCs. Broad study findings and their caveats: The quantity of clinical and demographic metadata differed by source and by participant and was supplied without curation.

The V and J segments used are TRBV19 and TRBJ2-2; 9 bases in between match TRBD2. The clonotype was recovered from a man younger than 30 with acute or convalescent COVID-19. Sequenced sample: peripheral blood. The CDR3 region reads CASTTRVAGEFSGELFF. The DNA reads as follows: TGTGCCAGTACCACGCGAGTAGCGGGAGAATTTTCCGGGGAGCTGTTTTTT.